This is a list of T cell receptor beta chains from one sample in a study of regulatory T cells in long-lasting Graves disease. TCRdb fed the multiplex PCR reads into MiXCR, producing one record per CDR3 protein. The top ten hold less than 25% of the sample, which has 300,000 to 500,000 distinct CDR3 sequences, more than 20% seen once. The material sequenced was peripheral blood mononuclear cells (PBMCs), taken when the disease was refractory, from a patient treated with antithyroid drugs. The origin of the receptors is a female donor with Graves disease. The CDR3 runs from the conserved cysteine through the conserved F or W.

j_call	v_call	cdr3_aa
TRBJ2-5	TRBV29-1	CSVEKQGGETQYF
TRBJ1-2	TRBV7-2	CASSLARLGSSGYTF
TRBJ2-4	TRBV5-1	CASSFNRDGIQYF
TRBJ2-7	TRBV14	CASSKTEVNEQYF
TRBJ2-5	TRBV9	CASSGQPQETQYF
TRBJ2-4	TRBV29-1	CSVRLLAKNIQYF
TRBJ2-7	TRBV2	CASSEDWSGGSYEQCF
TRBJ1-3	TRBV28	CASSRQDIGSGNTIYF
TRBJ1-1	TRBV6-1	CASSELPGRGNTEAFF
TRBJ2-5	TRBV28	CASSLGGTKETQYF
TRBJ2-2	TRBV7-2	CASSLNQQGPLTGELFF
TRBJ1-5	TRBV24-1	CATSDFGDRGGNQPQHF
TRBJ2-4	TRBV18	CASSPPMGGVDDKNIQYF
TRBJ1-1	TRBV6-1	CASRDRADAEAFF
TRBJ2-7	TRBV5-4	CASSLARNEQYF
TRBJ2-5	TRBV6-4	CASRLGDRGRQETQYF
TRBJ2-7	TRBV7-9	CASTPGLADSYEQYF
TRBJ2-5	TRBV12-3/TRBV12-4	CASSPDTSGETQYF
TRBJ2-2	TRBV27	CASSYISGSGTGELFF
TRBJ1-5	TRBV10-1	CASTGVGYQPQHF
TRBJ1-5	TRBV6-1	CASSEVAGGNQPQHF
TRBJ2-7	TRBV28	CASSLPGQGELYEQYF
TRBJ2-4	TRBV28	CASSAQSGNIQYF
TRBJ2-7	TRBV24-1	CATSDSGPLKQYF
TRBJ1-5	TRBV19	CASSIGAGGGQPQHF
TRBJ2-5	TRBV7-9	CASSSGLGIAETQYF
TRBJ1-2	TRBV6-2/TRBV6-3	CASSQGLHGYTF
TRBJ2-7	TRBV20-1	CSAIRQGAVYEQYF
TRBJ2-7	TRBV10-3	CAISESFKGLADTYEQYF
TRBJ2-5	TRBV7-2	CASSLSPETQYF
TRBJ1-4	TRBV12-3/TRBV12-4	CASRLRIGGGDEKLFF
TRBJ2-4	TRBV25-1	CASSEVTNIQYF
TRBJ2-7	TRBV28	CASSKTGSAAPYEQYF
TRBJ2-1	TRBV12-5	CASGLVTLDLTSGRFNEQFF
TRBJ2-5	TRBV28	CASSLRPDLQETQYF
TRBJ1-1	TRBV12-3/TRBV12-4	CASTTGRSEAFF
TRBJ2-5	TRBV7-2	CASSFRGLEETQYF
TRBJ1-5	TRBV28	CASSFSGTEFNQPQHF
TRBJ1-3	TRBV19	CAVRGQAGNTIYF
TRBJ2-7	TRBV2	CASSEGGTGPRGEQYF
TRBJ1-2	TRBV5-5	CASSYGPDGYTF
TRBJ1-5	TRBV20-1	CSAEGTGVQPQHF
TRBJ1-1	TRBV19	CASSPMEAGTEAFF
TRBJ2-7	TRBV3-1	CASSQGENREQYF
TRBJ2-7	TRBV24-1	CATSSGGQTYEQYF
TRBJ1-6	TRBV14	CASSQATGGNSPLHF
TRBJ1-1	TRBV28	CASSPTGKAEAFF
TRBJ2-3	TRBV19	CASSISSPRGVAGEDTQYF
TRBJ2-1	TRBV27	CASIFRAGPSYNEQFF
TRBJ2-1	TRBV2	CASSGTSDYNEQFF
TRBJ2-7	TRBV10-2	CASKVQLAGNEQYF
TRBJ2-5	TRBV7-2	CASSLVASGSKETQYF
TRBJ1-3	TRBV28	CASSSLRVSGNTIYF
TRBJ2-2	TRBV7-2	CASSVTSAPLELFF
TRBJ2-7	TRBV7-2	CASSLVGTSGSDEQYF
TRBJ2-7	TRBV11-2	CASSLQFPGLAGSEQYF
TRBJ1-1	TRBV29-1	CSVEFVGEGGGAFF
TRBJ2-2	TRBV19	CASRPPSGRVTGELFF
TRBJ1-1	TRBV2	CASRWGVNTEAFF